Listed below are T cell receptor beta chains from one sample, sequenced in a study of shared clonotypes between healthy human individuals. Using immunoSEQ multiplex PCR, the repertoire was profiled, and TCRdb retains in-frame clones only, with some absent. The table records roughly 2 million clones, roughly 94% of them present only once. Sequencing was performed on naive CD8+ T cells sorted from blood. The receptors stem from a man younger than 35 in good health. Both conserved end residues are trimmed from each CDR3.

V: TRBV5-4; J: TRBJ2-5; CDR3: ASRDGTAEETQY
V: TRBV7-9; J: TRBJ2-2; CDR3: ASNPAEVGNTGELF
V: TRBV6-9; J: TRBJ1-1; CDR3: ASGYRAPNTEAF
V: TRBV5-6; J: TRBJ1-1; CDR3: ASSLALGRLSDTEAF
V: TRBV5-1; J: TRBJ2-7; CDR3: ASSLGDVRDTDYYEQY
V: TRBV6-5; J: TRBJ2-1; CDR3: ASSYSHGGRDNEQF
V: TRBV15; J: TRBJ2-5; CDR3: ATSNKREGETQY
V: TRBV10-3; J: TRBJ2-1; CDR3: AISETRLATYNEQF
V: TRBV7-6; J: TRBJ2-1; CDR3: ASSLGGSYNEQF
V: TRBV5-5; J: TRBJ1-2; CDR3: ASTRWDSGGYT
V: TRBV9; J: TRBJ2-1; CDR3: ASSPNNEQF
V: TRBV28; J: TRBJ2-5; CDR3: ASSRQGQETQY